This T cell receptor (beta chain) was identified during a study of radiotherapy plus CTLA-4 blockade in lung cancer. Across the whole study: Objective responses were observed in approximately 20% of patients, and disease control was achieved by around 31%.

V lost 0 bases, J lost 3 bases, and 5 bases stayed unmatched. The V gene's germline CDR1 is SGHRS and CDR2 YFSETQ. The CDR3 covers 15 residues. Assay: immunoSEQ multiplex PCR; the TCRdb copy retains only in-frame clones and omits some. There are about 80,000 clones in the sample; about four fifths occur only once, and approximately 22% lies in the top ten. Focal radiation plus CTLA-4 blockade with ipilimumab was given to patients with chemo-refractory metastatic non-small-cell lung cancer. The chain carries TRBV5-1 and TRBJ2-7; 8 bases are shared with TRBD1. This receptor was obtained from a human donor with non-small cell lung cancer whose response to radiotherapy plus ipilimumab could not be evaluated. Some clones in this sample may be carry-over from other donors' samples. Sequencing was performed on peripheral blood, taken from a patient treated with radiotherapy plus ipilimumab. CDR3 bases: TGCGCCAGCAGCTTGGCGCAGGGGGCGAACTACGAGCAGTACTTC. This codes for CASSLAQGANYEQYF.